This TCR beta chain was observed in a study of blood T cell repertoires in COVID-19. On the study more broadly: Some COVID-19 samples were acute and others convalescent; all came from the United States, Italy and Spain. Sample material is recorded as cDNA or gDNA derived from T cells, B-cell-depleted T cells, or PBMCs.

Per the original data handling: By means of reference gene primer amplification, nucleated cell counts were estimated. TCRdb's table, derived via immunoSEQ multiplex PCR, lists solely in-frame clones and lacks some. That table supplies the V and J calls and clone size; D and trimming were determined from the DNA. The data show tens of thousands of clones, about nine tenths seen once. CDR1 is LGHDT and CDR2 is YNNKEL in the germline V gene (reference sequence). This CDR3 comprises 15 residues. The V and J ends lost 0 bases and 0 bases respectively, with 8 bases between them. This chain links TRBV3-1 (or the pseudogene TRBV3-2) with TRBJ1-2; D gene ambiguous. The sequence was collected from a woman aged 80 or over with acute or convalescent COVID-19. The sample was peripheral blood. The CDR3 loop reads CASSQDPGSNYGYTF. Written as DNA, the CDR3 is TGTGCCAGCAGCCAAGATCCGGGATCTAACTATGGCTACACCTTC.